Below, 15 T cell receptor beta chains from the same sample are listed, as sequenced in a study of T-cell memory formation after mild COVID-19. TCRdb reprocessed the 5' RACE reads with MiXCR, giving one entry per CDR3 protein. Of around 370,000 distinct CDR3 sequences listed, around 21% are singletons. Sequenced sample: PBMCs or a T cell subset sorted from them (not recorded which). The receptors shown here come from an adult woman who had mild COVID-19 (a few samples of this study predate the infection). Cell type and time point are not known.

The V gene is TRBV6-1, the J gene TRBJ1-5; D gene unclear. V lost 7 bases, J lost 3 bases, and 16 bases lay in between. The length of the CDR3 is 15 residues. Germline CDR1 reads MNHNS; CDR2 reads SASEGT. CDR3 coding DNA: TGTGCCAGCACCTCTCGACGGGTTTCCAATCAGCCCCAGCATTTT. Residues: CASTSRRVSNQPQHF.

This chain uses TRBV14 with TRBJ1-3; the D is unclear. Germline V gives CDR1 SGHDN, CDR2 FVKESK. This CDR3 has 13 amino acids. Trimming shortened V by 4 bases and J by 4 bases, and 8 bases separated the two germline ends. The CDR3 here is CASSRDVGNTIYF. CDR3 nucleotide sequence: TGTGCCAGCAGCCGAGACGTCGGAAACACCATATATTTT.

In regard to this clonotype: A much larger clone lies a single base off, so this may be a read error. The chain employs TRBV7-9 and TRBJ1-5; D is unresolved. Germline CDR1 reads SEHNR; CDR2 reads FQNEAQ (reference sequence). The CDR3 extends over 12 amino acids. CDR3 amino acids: CASSLANQAQHF. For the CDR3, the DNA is TGTGCCAGCAGCTTAGCCAATCAGGCCCAGCATTTT.

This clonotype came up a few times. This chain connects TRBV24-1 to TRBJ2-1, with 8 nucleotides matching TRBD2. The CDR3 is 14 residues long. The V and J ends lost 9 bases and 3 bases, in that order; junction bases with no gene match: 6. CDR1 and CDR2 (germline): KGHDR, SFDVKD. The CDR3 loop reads CATSAGTSYNEQFF. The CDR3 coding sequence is TGTGCCACCTCCGCGGGGACTAGCTACAATGAGCAGTTCTTC.

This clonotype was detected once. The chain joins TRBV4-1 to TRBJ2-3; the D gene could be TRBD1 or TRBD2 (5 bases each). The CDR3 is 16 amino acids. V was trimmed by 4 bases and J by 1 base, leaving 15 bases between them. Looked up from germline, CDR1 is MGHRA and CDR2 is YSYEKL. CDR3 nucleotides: TGCGCCAGCAGCCCTGACCTGGGACGAGGCACAGATACGCAGTATTTT. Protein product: CASSPDLGRGTDTQYF.

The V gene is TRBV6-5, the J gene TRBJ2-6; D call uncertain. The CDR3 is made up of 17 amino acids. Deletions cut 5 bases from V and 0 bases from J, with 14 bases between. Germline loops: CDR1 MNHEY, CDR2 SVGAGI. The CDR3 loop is CASSKQISSSGANVLTF. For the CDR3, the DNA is TGTGCCAGCAGTAAACAGATCTCCTCCTCTGGGGCCAACGTCCTGACTTTC.

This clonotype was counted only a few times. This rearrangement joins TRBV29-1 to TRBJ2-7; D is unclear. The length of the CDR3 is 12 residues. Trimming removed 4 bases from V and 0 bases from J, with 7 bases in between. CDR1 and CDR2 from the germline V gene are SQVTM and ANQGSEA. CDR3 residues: CSVAGVSYEQYF. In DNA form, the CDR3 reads TGCAGCGTTGCGGGCGTCTCCTACGAGCAGTACTTC.

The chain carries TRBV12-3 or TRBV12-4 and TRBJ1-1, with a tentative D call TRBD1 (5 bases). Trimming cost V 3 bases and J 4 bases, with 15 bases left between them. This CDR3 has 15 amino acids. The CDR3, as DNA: TGTGCCAGCAGTTTGGGTCGGGGGGACTTCACTGAAGCTTTCTTT. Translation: CASSLGRGDFTEAFF.

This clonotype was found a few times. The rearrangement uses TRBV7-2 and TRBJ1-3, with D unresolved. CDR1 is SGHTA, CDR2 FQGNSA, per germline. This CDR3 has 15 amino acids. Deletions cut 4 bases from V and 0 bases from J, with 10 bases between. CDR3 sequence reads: CASSSRRSSGNTIYF. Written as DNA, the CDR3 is TGTGCCAGCAGCTCGCGACGGAGCTCTGGAAACACCATATATTTT.

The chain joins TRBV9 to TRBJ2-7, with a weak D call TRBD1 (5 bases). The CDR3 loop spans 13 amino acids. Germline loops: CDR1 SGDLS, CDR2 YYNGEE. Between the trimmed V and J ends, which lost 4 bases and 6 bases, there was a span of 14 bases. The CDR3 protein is CASSTHGQGEQYF. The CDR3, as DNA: TGTGCCAGCAGCACCCACGGACAAGGCGAGCAGTACTTC.

CDR3 sequence reads: CASTEFEGLAFF. CDR3 coding DNA: TGTGCCAGCACCGAATTCGAGGGTCTAGCTTTCTTT. The chain carries TRBV6-4 and TRBJ1-1, with D uncertain. CDR1 is MRHNA, CDR2 SNTAGT, per germline. The CDR3 loop spans 12 amino acids. With 7 bases removed from V and 10 bases from J, the gap between germline ends came to 16 bases.

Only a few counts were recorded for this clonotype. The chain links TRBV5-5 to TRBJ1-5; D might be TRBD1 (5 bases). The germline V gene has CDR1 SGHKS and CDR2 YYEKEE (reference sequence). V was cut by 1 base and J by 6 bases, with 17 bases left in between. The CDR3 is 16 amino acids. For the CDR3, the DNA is TGTGCCAGCAGCTTGAGTGAAGGGGCGCGTCTTCAGCCCCAGCATTTT. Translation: CASSLSEGARLQPQHF.

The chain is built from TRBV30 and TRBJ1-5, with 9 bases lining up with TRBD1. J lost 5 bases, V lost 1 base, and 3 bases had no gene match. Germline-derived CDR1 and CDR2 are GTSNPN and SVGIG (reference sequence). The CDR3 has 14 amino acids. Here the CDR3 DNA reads TGTGCCTGGAGTGGGACAGGGGTATATCAGCCCCAGCATTTT. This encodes CAWSGTGVYQPQHF.

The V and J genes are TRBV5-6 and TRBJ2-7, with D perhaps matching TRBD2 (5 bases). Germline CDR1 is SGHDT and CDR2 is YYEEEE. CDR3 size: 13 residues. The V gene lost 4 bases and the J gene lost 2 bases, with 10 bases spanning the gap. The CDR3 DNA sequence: TGTGCCAGCAGCGCGGGTCGGGCCTACGAGCAGTACTTC. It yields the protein CASSAGRAYEQYF.

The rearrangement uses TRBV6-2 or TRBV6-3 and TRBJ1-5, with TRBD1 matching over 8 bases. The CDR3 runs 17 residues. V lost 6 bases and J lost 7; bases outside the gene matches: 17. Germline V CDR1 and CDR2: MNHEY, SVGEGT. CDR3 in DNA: TGTGCCAGCAGAAACTCCGGGACAGGTAGGGGTAAGCAGCCCCAGCATTTT. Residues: CASRNSGTGRGKQPQHF.